Sequencing of this TCR beta chain was carried out in a study of OX40 agonist ivuxolimab in advanced cancers. In terms of the full investigation: Ivuxolimab, which targeted the costimulatory receptor OX40 (CD134), was an agonistic, fully human IgG2 monoclonal antibody. Intravenous ivuxolimab was administered to patients every 2 weeks at six dose levels: 0.01, 0.1, 0.3, 1.5, 3 and 10 mg/kg. Of the roughly 51 patients in dose escalation, 19 had hepatocellular carcinoma, around 15 had melanoma, 9 had renal cell carcinoma and 9 had head and neck cancer. A male proportion of under 85% and a mean age of approximately 60 years, ranging from 23 to 79, were recorded for the dose-escalation cohort. Patients were allowed to have had prior anti-PD-1, anti-PD-L1 or anti-CTLA-4 therapy, and approximately 43% of the dose-escalation patients had previously received checkpoint inhibitors. Partial responses occurred in three dose-escalation patients: two with cutaneous melanoma and one with hepatocellular carcinoma. Peripheral TCRbeta sequencing was intended to test whether TCR sequence diversity was altered and clonal T-cell expansion was caused by ivuxolimab. The monotherapy dose-escalation portion (N ≈ 52 patients) of the phase I ivuxolimab trial is reported in the paper.

A few counts support this clone. It lacks a known antigen. Nothing much larger sits one base from this clone, and base qualities are not available. For sequencing of the TCRbeta CDR3 region, genomic DNA was extracted from the sorted cells. The immunoSEQ Assay was used for sequencing of TCRbeta CDR3 regions. Imported from immuneACCESS, the table was reduced by TCRdb to in-frame sequences with V and J called. These copies leave out some clones; in studies compared against another copy, an unresolved V gene accounts for under half, and the cause of the remainder is not known. The sample records about 78,000 clones, 92% of which are singletons. In total, the top ten clones hold about 2.8% of the sample. The trial excluded patients who had a history of autoimmune disease or were on systemic immunosuppression. In every dose cohort, peripheral blood was drawn for TCR sequencing at baseline, cycle 4 day 1, and cycle 7 day 1. Samples were obtained from an open-label, multicenter, first-in-human phase I dose-escalation trial of ivuxolimab. Adults with locally advanced or metastatic head and neck squamous cell, hepatocellular, melanoma or renal cell carcinoma were enrolled in the trial. Before TCR sequencing, CD4+ T cells and CD8+ T cells from peripheral blood were sorted into separate populations.

Here is what the overall study found, with its caveats: Antigen specificity was not determined for the clonally expanded peripheral T cells. In the 0.1-3.0 mg/kg groups, partial responders were among the patients with the lowest normalized peripheral clonal expansion, particularly in CD8+ T cells. Low levels of normalized T-cell clonal expansion were also seen in some nonresponding patients. On average, CD8+ T cells showed more expanded clones than CD4+ T cells after ivuxolimab. Clonal expansion of both CD4+ and CD8+ blood T cells was observed from baseline to week 6 at doses 0.1 to 3.0 mg/kg.

V and J are truncated by 3 bases and 7 bases respectively, leaving an intervening sequence of 7 bases. Sequences KGHSH (CDR1) and LQKENI (CDR2) are obtained from the germline V gene. The CDR3 covers 12 residues, taking in both the cysteine and the phenylalanine. Solely the CDR3 DNA is kept, with 36 bases framed from the first base. The sample was CD4+ or CD8+ T cells sorted from blood, taken in a trial of the OX40 agonist ivuxolimab. This sequence uses TRBV18 and TRBJ1-3; the D gene is unclear. The clonotype originates from an adult with an advanced solid tumor such as melanoma, head and neck, liver or kidney cancer. This receptor carries the CDR3 CASSPFDNTIYF. Here is the DNA: TGTGCCAGCTCACCTTTTGACAACACCATATATTTT.